This TCR beta chain comes out of a study of T-cell memory formation after mild COVID-19. 5'RACE, which relied on constant-segment primers, yielded TCR alpha and TCR beta cDNA libraries carrying sample barcodes and UMIs. One entry per CDR3 protein, called by TCRdb with MiXCR from the 5' RACE reads. The sample lists about 610,000 distinct CDR3 sequences, around 16% occurring once. Findings of the study overall: Clones which contracted sat mainly in CM and EM if CD4+, and in EMRA if CD8+. Whether second-wave clones peaking at day 37 were SARS-CoV-2 specific went unconfirmed.

This clonotype was counted between two and nine times. What it recognizes is unknown. The origin of this receptor is an adult woman who had mild COVID-19 (a few samples of this study predate the infection). Cell type and time point are not known. Sequenced material: PBMCs or a T cell subset sorted from them (not recorded which).

CDR3 in DNA: TGTGCCAGCAGTTCACCCTGGACAGGGGTTAATTCACCCCTCCACTTT. This sequence encodes CASSSPWTGVNSPLHF. The chain links TRBV27 to TRBJ1-6, with 9 bases matching TRBD1. Germline V CDR1 and CDR2: MNHEY, SMNVEV (reference sequence). This CDR3 has 16 amino acids. The trim removed 4 bases at V and 6 bases at J, leaving 7 bases unmatched.